This T cell receptor (beta chain) was recovered during a study of cytomegalovirus exposure and HLA in healthy donors. Study outcomes and limitations: A later analysis reportedly found fewer N-insertions in an Asian-associated ancestry cluster than the approximately 670-donor mean. A few CMV-associated chains proved CMV antigen-specific in vitro.

Germline CDR1 reads MNHNS; CDR2 reads SASEGT. This CDR3 comprises 15 residues. The V end lost 11 bases, the J end lost 1 base, and 19 bases lay between the germline ends. In the PCR, 60 Vbeta and 13 Jbeta primers were used. Clones were read by immunoSEQ multiplex PCR, and TCRdb kept only the in-frame ones, dropping some. Of roughly 150,000 clones in the sample, around 78% were seen once. A single count supports this clone. Its target is not known. Input material: PBMCs. The source of this sequence is a woman younger than 30 in good health and CMV-seronegative. The chain links TRBV6-1 to TRBJ2-3, with D tentatively TRBD2 (5 bases). CDR3 bases: TGTGCCTGCAACAGCGGCGTCGCGGGCACAGATACGCAGTATTTT. Translation: CACNSGVAGTDTQYF.